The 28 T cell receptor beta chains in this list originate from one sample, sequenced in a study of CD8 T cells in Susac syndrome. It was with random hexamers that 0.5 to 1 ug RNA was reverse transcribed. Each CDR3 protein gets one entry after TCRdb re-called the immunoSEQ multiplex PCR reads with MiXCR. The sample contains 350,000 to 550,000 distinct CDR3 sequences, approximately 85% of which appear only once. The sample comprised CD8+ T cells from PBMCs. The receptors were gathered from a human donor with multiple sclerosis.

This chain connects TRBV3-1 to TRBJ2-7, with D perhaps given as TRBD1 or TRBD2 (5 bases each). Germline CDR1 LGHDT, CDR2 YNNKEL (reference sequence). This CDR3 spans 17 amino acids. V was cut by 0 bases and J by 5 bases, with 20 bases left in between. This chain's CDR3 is CASSQDQGGLGSNEQYF. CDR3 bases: TGTGCCAGCAGCCAAGATCAGGGTGGGTTAGGGAGCAACGAGCAGTACTTC.

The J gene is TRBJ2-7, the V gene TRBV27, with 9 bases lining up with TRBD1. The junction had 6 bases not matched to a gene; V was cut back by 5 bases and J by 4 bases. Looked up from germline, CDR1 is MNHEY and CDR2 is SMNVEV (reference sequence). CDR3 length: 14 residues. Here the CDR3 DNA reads TGTGCCAGCAGTCTGGGGACAGGGTGGTACGAGCAGTACTTC. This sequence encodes CASSLGTGWYEQYF.

CDR3 DNA: TGTGCCAGCAGTTTATATCTCCCGGGACTAGCGGGGGGGATCTACAATGAGCAGTTCTTC. Translating gives CASSLYLPGLAGGIYNEQFF. The chain joins TRBV12-3 or TRBV12-4 to TRBJ2-1, with TRBD2 matching 16 bases. V lost 2 bases and J lost 3; bases outside the gene matches: 10. The CDR3 sequence is 20 residues long.

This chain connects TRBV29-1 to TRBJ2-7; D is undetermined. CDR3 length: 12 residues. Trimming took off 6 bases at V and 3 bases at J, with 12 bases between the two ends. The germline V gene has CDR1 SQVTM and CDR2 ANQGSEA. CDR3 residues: CSVKASGYEQYF. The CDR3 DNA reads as TGCAGCGTAAAGGCTAGTGGCTACGAGCAGTACTTC.

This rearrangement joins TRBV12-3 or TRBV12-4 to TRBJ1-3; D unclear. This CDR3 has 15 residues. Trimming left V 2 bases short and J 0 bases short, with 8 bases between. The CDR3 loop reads CASSLHRRSGNTIYF. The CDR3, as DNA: TGTGCCAGCAGTTTACATCGGCGCTCTGGAAACACCATATATTTT.

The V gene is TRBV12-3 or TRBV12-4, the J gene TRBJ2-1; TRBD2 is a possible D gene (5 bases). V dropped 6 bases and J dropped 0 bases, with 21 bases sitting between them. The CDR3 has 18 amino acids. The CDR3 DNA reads TGTGCCAGCAGCCCCGTCTACCGGGGTCTAAGCTCCTACAATGAGCAGTTCTTC. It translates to CASSPVYRGLSSYNEQFF.

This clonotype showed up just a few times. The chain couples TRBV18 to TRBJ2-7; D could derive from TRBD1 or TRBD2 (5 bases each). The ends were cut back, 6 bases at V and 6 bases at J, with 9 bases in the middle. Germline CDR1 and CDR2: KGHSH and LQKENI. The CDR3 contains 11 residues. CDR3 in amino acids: CASSPGPEQYF. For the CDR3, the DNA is TGTGCCAGCTCCCCGGGGCCCGAGCAGTACTTC.

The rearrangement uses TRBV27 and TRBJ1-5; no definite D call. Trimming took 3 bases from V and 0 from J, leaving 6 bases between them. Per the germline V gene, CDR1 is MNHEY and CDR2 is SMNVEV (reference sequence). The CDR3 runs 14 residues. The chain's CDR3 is CASSFRYSNQPQHF. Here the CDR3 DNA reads TGTGCCAGCAGTTTTCGGTATAGCAATCAGCCCCAGCATTTT.

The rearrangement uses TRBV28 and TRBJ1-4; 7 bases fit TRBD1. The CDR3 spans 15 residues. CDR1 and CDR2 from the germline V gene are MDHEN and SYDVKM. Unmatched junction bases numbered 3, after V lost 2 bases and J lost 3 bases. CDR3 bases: TGTGCCAGCAGTTTAAACCAGGGGGCTAATGAAAAACTGTTTTTT. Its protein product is CASSLNQGANEKLFF.

For the CDR3, the DNA is TGTGCCAGCAGCTGGGGGAGGGTGAACACTGAAGCTTTCTTT. Protein sequence: CASSWGRVNTEAFF. The chain combines TRBV9 with TRBJ1-1, with D maybe TRBD1 (5 bases). Germline V CDR1 and CDR2: SGDLS, YYNGEE. V was cut by 4 bases and J by 0 bases, with 10 bases left in between. This CDR3 is 14 amino acids long.

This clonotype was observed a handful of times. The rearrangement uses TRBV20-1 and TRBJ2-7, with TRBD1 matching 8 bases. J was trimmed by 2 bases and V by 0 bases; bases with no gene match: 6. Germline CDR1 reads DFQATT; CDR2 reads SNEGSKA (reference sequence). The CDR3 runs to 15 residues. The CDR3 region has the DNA TGCAGTGCTAGAGATTTGCAGGGGGCGACCTACGAGCAGTACTTC. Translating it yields CSARDLQGATYEQYF.

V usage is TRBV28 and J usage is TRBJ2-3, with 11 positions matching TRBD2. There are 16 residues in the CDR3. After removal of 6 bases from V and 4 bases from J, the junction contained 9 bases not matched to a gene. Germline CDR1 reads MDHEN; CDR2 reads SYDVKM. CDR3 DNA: TGTGCCAGCAGCATAATTCTAGCGGGAGGCTCAGATACGCAGTATTTT. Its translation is CASSIILAGGSDTQYF.

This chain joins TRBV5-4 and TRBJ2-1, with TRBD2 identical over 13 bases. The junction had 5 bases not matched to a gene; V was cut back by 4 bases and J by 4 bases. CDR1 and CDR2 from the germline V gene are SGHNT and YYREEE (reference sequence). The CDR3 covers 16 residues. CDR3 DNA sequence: TGTGCCAGCAGCCCGGGACTAGCGGGGAATTACAATGAGCAGTTCTTC. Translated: CASSPGLAGNYNEQFF.

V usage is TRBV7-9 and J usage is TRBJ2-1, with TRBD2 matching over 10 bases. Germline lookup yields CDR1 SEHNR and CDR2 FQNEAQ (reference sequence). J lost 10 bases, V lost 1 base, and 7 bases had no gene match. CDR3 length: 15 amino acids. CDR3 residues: CASSLEASGSIEQFF. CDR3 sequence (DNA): TGTGCCAGCAGCTTAGAAGCTAGCGGGAGTATAGAGCAGTTCTTC.

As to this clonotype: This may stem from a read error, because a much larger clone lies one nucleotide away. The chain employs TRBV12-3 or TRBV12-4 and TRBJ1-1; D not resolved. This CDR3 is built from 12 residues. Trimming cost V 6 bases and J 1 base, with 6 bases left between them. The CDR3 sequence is CASRYGNTEAFF. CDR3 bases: TGTGCCAGCAGGTACGGGAACACTGAAGCTTTCTTT.

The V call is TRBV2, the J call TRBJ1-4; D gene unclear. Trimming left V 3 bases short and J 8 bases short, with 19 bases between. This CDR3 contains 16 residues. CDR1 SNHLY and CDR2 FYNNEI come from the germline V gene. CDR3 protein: CASSDIQTTGGEKLFF. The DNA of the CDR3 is TGTGCCAGCAGTGATATACAGACTACTGGAGGGGAAAAACTGTTTTTT.

CDR3 residues: CASSPPQGDKFF. The CDR3 region has the DNA TGTGCCAGCTCACCACCCCAGGGAGATAAGTTCTTC. This sequence joins TRBV18 and TRBJ2-1; D could derive from TRBD1 or TRBD2 (5 bases each). Trimming took off 0 bases at V and 14 bases at J, with 11 bases between the two ends. Looked up from germline, CDR1 is KGHSH and CDR2 is LQKENI. This CDR3 comprises 12 residues.

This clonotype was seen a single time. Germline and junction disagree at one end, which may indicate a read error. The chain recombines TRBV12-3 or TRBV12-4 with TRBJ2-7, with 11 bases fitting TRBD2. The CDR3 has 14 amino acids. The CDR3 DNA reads TGTGCCAGCAGTGTAGCGGGAGGGTATCTCGAGCAGTACTTC. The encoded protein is CASSVAGGYLEQYF.

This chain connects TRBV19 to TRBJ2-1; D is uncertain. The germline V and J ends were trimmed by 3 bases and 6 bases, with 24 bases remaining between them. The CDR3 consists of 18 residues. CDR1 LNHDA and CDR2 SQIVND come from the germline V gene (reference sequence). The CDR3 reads CASSMGQVESAAGNEQFF. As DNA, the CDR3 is TGTGCCAGTAGTATGGGTCAGGTTGAGTCCGCAGCTGGCAATGAGCAGTTCTTC.

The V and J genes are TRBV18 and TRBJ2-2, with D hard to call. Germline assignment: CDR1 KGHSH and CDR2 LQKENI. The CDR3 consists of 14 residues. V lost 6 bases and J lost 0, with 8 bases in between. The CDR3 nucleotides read TGTGCCAGCTCTGGCGACCCGAACACCGGGGAGCTGTTTTTT. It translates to CASSGDPNTGELFF.

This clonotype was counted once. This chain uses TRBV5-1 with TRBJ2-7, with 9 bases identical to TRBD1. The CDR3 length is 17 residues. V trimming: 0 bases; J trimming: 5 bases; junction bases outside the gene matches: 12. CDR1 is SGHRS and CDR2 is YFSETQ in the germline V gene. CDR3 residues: CASSLVGRGQGNDEQYF. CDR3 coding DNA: TGCGCCAGCAGCTTGGTCGGCAGAGGACAGGGGAACGACGAGCAGTACTTC.

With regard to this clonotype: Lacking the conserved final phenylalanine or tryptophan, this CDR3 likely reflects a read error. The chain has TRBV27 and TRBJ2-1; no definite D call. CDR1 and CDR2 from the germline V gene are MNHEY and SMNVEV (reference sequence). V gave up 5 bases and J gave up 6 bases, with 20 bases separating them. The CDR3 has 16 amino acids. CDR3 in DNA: TGTGCCAGCAGTCATCCGGCAGGTGGGGTGTCCAATGAGCAGTTCTTG. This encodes CASSHPAGGVSNEQFL.

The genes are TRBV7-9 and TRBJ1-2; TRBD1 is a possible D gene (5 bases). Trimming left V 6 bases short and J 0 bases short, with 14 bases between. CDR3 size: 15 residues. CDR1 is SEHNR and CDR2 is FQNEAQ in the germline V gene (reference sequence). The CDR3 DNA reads TGTGCCAGCAGTAACGGGGCAGGGACTAACTATGGCTACACCTTC. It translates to CASSNGAGTNYGYTF.

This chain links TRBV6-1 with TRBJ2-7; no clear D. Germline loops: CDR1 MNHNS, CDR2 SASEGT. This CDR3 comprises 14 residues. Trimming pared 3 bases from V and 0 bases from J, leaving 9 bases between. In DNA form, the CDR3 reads TGTGCCAGCAGTGACACGCCGACCTCCTACGAGCAGTACTTC. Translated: CASSDTPTSYEQYF.

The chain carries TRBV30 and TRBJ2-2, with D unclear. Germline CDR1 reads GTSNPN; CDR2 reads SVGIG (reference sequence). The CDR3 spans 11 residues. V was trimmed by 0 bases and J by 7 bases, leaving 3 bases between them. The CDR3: CAWSVSGELFF. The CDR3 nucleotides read TGTGCCTGGAGTGTTAGCGGGGAGCTGTTTTTT.

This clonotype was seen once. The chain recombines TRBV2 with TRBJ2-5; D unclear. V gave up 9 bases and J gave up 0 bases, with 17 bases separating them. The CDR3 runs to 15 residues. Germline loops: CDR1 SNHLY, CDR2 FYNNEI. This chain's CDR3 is CASPENLADQETQYF. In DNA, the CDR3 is TGTGCCAGTCCCGAGAACTTGGCGGACCAAGAGACCCAGTACTTC.

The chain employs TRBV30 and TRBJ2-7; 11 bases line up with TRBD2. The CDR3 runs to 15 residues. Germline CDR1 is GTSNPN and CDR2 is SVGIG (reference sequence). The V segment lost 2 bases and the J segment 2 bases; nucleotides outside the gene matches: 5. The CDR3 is CAWSPGTSGAYEQYF. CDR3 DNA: TGTGCCTGGAGTCCCGGGACTAGCGGTGCCTACGAGCAGTACTTC.

The CDR3 nucleotides read TGTGCCAGCAGGCCACTCCTCGGGAGTGAAAAACTGTTTTTT. Translating it yields CASRPLLGSEKLFF. The V call is TRBV27, the J call TRBJ1-4; D call uncertain. This CDR3 contains 14 residues. Looked up from germline, CDR1 is MNHEY and CDR2 is SMNVEV (reference sequence). Trimming took 6 bases from V and 7 from J, leaving 15 bases between them.